This T cell receptor (beta chain) was recovered during a study of blood T cell repertoires in COVID-19. Overall study context: Acute and convalescent COVID-19 specimens originated in the United States, Italy and Spain. The cDNA or gDNA used as material had been derived from T cells, B-cell-depleted T cells, or PBMCs.

Original analysis: Amplification of reference gene primers was used by the study to estimate nucleated cell counts. Sequencing was performed with immunoSEQ multiplex PCR; in TCRdb, only in-frame clones are kept and a portion is missing. The DNA gave D and trimming, while V, J and clone size come from that table. The repertoire consists of around 310,000 clones, with around nine tenths occurring once and the leading ten covering approximately 6.8%. The V segment lost 5 bases and the J segment 1 base; nucleotides outside the gene matches: 5. This CDR3 has 15 residues. CDR1 MNHEY and CDR2 SMNVEV come from the germline V gene (reference sequence). Patients from Seattle were sampled longitudinally, starting during active infection.

This clonotype was obtained from a woman aged 30 to 39 with COVID-19, enrolled during active disease. The V gene is TRBV27, the J gene TRBJ2-4, with 7 positions matching TRBD2. Sequenced: peripheral blood. In nucleotides, the CDR3 is TGTGCCAGCAGTCTAGGACTAGGGGCCAAAAACATTCAGTACTTC. It encodes CASSLGLGAKNIQYF.